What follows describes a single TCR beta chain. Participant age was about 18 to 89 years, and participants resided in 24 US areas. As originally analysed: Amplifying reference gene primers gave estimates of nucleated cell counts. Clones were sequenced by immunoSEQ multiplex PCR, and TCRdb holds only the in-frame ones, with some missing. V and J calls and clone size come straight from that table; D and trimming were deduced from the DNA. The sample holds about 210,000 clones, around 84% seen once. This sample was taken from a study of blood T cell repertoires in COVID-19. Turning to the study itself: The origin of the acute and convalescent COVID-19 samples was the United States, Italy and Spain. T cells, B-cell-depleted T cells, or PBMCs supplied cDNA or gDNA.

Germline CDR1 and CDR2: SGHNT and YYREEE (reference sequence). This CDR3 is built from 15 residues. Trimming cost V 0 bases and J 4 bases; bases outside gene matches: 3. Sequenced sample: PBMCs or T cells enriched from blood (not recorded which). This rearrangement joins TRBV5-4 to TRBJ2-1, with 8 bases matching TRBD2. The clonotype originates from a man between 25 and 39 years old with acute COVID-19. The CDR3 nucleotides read TGTGCCAGCAGCTTGGAGGCGGGGGGTTACAATGAGCAGTTCTTC. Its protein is CASSLEAGGYNEQFF.